One and the same sample provided the 4 T cell receptor beta chains below, sequenced in a study of beta chain features in type 1 diabetes. Overall study results and limits: Shortening that was moderate but significant affected the TCRB CDR3s of Type 1 diabetes patients in all four CD4+ subsets.

The antigens for these receptors are not known. Since all of the isolated RNA was reverse transcribed, expressed TCRB transcripts were what got sequenced. Only in-frame clones appear in the TCRdb table, and some are missing; sequencing was by immunoSEQ multiplex PCR. The sample yields a few hundred thousand clones, roughly 24% seen once. Sequenced input: naive CD4+ T cells from blood. These TCRs come from a woman in her 30s with type 1 diabetes.

The V gene is TRBV7-9, the J gene TRBJ2-7; no firm D call. This CDR3 has 14 residues. Trimming took 6 bases from V and 0 from J, leaving 12 bases between them. Germline V gives CDR1 SEHNR, CDR2 FQNEAQ (reference sequence). CDR3 bases: TGTGCCAGCAGGTCAGAGGTGAACTCCTACGAGCAGTACTTC. This codes for CASRSEVNSYEQYF. Supplemented by reference TRBV7-9 and TRBJ2-7, the full variable domain reads DTGVSQNPRHKITKRGQNVTFRCDPISEHNRLYWYRQTLGQGPEFLTYFQNEAQLEKSRLLSDRFSAERPKGSFSTLEIQRTEQGDSAMYLCASRSEVNSYEQYFGPGTRLTVT.

This chain's CDR3 is CASSVGLAGVYEQYF. Here the CDR3 DNA reads TGTGCCAGCAGCGTAGGGCTAGCGGGAGTCTACGAGCAGTACTTC. The chain joins TRBV9 to TRBJ2-7, with 10 bases fitting TRBD2. Trimming removed 0 bases from V and 3 bases from J; junction bases left unmatched: 3. This CDR3 spans 15 amino acids. Germline lookup yields CDR1 SGDLS and CDR2 YYNGEE.

The chain has TRBV29-1 and TRBJ1-1; a weak D match, TRBD1 (6 bases). The CDR3 runs to 13 residues. Germline loops: CDR1 SQVTM, CDR2 ANQGSEA. Trimming cost V 8 bases and J 4 bases, with 17 bases left between them. CDR3 coding DNA: TGCAGCTCAGCTACCGCAGGGGTCACTGAAGCTTTCTTT. Protein: CSSATAGVTEAFF.

The sample holds a few counts of this clone. The chain joins TRBV13 to TRBJ1-2; TRBD1 agrees at 8 bases. Trimming removed 5 bases from V and 6 bases from J; junction bases left unmatched: 11. The CDR3 extends over 15 amino acids. From germline, CDR1 is PRHDT and CDR2 FYEKMQ (reference sequence). The CDR3 sequence: CASSARTGIDHGYTF. The CDR3 coding sequence is TGTGCCAGCAGCGCAAGGACAGGGATCGACCATGGCTACACCTTC.